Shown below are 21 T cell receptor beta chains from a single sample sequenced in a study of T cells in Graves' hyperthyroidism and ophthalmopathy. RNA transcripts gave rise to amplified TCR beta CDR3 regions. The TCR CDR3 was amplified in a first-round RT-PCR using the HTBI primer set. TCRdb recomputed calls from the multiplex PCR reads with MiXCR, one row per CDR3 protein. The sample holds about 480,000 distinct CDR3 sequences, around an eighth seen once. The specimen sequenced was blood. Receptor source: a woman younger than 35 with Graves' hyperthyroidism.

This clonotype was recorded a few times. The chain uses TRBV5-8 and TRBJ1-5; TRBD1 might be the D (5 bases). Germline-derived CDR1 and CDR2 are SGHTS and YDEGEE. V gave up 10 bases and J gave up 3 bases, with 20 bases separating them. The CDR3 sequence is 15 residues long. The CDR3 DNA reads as TGTGCCTGGAAATGGCTGGGGCTAAACAATCAGCCCCAGCATTTT. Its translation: CAWKWLGLNNQPQHF. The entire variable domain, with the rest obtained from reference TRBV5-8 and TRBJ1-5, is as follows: EAGVTQSPTHLIKTRGQQATLRCSPISGHTSVYWYQQALGLGLQFLLWYDEGEERNRGNFPPRFSGRQFPNYSSELNVNALELEDSALYLCAWKWLGLNNQPQHFGDGTRLSIL.

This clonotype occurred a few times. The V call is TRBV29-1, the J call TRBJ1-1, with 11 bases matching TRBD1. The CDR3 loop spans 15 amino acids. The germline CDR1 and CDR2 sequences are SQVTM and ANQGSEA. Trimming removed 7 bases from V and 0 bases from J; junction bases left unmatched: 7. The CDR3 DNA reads TGCAGCGGCAGGGACAGGGGGTTAATGAACACTGAAGCTTTCTTT. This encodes CSGRDRGLMNTEAFF.

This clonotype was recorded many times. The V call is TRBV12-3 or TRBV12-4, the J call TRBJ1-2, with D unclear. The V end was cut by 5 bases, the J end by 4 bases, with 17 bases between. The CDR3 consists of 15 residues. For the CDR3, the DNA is TGTGCCAGCAGTCGCAGTCAGGTCGGAAGCTATGGCTACACCTTC. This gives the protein CASSRSQVGSYGYTF.

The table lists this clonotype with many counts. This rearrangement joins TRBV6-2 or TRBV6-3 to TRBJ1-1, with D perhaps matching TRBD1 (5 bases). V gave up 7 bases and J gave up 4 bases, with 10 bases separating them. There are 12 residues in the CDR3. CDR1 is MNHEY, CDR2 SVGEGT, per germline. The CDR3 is CASIRGGTEAFF. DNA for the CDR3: TGTGCCAGCATTCGGGGGGGCACTGAAGCTTTCTTT.

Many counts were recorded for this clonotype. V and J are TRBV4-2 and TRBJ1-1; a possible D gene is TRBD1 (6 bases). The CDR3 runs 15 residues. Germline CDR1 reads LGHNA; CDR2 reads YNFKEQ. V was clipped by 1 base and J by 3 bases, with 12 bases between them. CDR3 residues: CASSQVRRGDTEAFF. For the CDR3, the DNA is TGTGCCAGCAGCCAAGTCCGGAGGGGGGACACTGAAGCTTTCTTT.

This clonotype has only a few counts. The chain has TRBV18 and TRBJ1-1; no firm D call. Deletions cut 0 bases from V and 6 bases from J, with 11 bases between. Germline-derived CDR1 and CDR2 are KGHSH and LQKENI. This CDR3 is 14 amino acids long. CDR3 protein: CASSPPVQQSEAFF. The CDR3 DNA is TGTGCCAGCTCACCACCCGTTCAGCAGTCTGAAGCTTTCTTT.

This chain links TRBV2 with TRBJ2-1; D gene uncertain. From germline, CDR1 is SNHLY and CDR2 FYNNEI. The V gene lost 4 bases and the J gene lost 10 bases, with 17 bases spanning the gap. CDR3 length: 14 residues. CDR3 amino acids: CASSGRREQYEQFF. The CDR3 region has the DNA TGTGCCAGCAGTGGGCGGAGAGAACAATACGAGCAGTTCTTC.

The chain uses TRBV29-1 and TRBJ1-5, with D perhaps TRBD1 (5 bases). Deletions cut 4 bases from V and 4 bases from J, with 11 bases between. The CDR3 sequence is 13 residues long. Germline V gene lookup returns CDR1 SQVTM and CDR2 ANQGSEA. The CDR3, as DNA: TGCAGCGTTGGGGGGGGGTGGAATCAGCCCCAGCATTTT. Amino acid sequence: CSVGGGWNQPQHF.

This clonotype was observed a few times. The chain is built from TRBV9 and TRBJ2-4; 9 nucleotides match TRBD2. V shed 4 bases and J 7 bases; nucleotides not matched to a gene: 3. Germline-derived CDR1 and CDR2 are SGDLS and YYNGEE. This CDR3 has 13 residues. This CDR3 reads CASSIGLANIQYF. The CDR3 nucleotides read TGTGCCAGCAGCATCGGACTAGCGAACATTCAGTACTTC.

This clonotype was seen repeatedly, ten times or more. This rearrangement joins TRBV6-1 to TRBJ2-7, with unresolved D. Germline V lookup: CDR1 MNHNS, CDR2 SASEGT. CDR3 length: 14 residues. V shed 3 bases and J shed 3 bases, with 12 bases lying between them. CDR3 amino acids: CASSEFPSLYEQYV. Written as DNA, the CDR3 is TGTGCCAGCAGTGAGTTCCCCTCCCTCTACGAGCAGTACGTC.

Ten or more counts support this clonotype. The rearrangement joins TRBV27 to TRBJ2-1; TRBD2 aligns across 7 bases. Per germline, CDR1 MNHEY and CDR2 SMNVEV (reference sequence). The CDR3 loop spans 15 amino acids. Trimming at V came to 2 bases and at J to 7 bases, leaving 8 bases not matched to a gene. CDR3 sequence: CASSLGGGSTNEQFF. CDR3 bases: TGTGCCAGCAGTTTAGGGGGGGGGAGCACGAATGAGCAGTTCTTC.

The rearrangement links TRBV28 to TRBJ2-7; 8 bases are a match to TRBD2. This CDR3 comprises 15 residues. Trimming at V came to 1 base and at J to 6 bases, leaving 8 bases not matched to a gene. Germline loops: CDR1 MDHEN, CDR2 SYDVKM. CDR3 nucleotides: TGTGCCAGCAGTTTATTACGGGAGGGCCCTCGCGAGCAGTACTTC. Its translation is CASSLLREGPREQYF.

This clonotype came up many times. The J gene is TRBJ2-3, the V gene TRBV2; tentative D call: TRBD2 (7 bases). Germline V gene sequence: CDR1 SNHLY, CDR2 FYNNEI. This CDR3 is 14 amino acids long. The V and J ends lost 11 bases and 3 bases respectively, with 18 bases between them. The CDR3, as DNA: TGTGCCGTCGGGGGGCAGGGGCTTACAGATACGCAGTATTTT. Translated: CAVGGQGLTDTQYF. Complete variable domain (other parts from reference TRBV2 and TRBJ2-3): EPEVTQTPSHQVTQMGQEVILRCVPISNHLYFYWYRQILGQKVEFLVSFYNNEISEKSEIFDDQFSVERPDGSNFTLKIRSTKLEDSAMYFCAVGGQGLTDTQYFGPGTRLTVL.

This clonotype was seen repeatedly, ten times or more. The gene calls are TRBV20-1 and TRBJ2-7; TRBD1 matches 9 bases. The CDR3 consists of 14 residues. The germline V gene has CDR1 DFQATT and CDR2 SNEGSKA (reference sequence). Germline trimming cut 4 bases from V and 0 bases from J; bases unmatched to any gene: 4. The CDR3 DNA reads TGCAGTGCTATTGGGACAGGGAACTCCTACGAGCAGTACGTC. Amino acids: CSAIGTGNSYEQYV.

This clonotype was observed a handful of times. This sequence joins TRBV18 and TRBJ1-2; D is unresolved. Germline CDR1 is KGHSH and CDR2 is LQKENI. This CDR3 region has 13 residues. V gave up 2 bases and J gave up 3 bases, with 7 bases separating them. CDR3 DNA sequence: TGTGCCAGCTCACCATCCGGGGACTATGGCTACACCTTC. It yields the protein CASSPSGDYGYTF.

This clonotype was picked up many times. The CDR3 protein is CASSFTAGTSVTDTQYF. CDR3 nucleotide sequence: TGTGCCAGCAGTTTCACCGCCGGGACTAGCGTCACAGATACGCAGTATTTT. The J gene is TRBJ2-3, the V gene TRBV27; TRBD2 matches 10 bases. This CDR3 comprises 17 residues. J gave up 2 bases and V 3 bases, and 8 bases lay outside the gene matches. CDR1 MNHEY and CDR2 SMNVEV come from the germline V gene (reference sequence).

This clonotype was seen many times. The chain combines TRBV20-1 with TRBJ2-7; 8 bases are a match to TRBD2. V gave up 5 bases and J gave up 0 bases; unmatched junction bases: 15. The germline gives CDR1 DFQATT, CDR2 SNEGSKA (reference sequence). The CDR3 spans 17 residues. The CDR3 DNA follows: TGCAGTGCTCCCAATTCCATTAGCGGGACGACCTCCTACGAGCAGTACGTC. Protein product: CSAPNSISGTTSYEQYV.

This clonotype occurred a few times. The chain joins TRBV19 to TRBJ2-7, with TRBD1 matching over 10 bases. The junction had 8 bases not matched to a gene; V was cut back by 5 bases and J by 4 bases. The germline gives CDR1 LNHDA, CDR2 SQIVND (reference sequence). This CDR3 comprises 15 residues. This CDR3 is CASSLPWDRGYEQYF. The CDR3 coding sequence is TGTGCCAGTAGTCTACCCTGGGACAGGGGTTACGAGCAGTACTTC.

The CDR3 loop reads CASSSDRDSTDTQYF. The CDR3 DNA reads as TGTGCCAGCAGTAGCGACCGGGACAGCACAGATACGCAGTATTTT. The rearrangement links TRBV11-2 to TRBJ2-3; D is possibly TRBD1 or TRBD2 (5 bases each). V lost 6 bases and J 0 bases, leaving 13 bases between the germline ends. Germline V lookup: CDR1 SGHAT, CDR2 FQNNGV. CDR3 length: 15 amino acids.

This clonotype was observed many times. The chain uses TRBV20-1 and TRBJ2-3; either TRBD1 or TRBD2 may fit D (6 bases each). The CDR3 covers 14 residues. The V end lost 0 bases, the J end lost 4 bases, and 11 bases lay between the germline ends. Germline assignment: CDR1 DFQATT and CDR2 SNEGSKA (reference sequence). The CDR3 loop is CSARDVGGADTQYF. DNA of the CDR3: TGCAGTGCTAGAGATGTGGGGGGCGCAGATACGCAGTATTTT.

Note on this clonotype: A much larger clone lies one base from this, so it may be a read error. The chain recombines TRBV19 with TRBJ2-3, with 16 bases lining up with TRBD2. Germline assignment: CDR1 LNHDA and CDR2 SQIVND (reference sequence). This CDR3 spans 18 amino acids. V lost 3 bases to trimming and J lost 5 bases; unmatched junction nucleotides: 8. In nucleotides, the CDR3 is TGTGCCAGTAGTATGAGGGGACTAGCGGGAGGGCCTAGAGATACGCAGTATTTT. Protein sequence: CASSMRGLAGGPRDTQYF.